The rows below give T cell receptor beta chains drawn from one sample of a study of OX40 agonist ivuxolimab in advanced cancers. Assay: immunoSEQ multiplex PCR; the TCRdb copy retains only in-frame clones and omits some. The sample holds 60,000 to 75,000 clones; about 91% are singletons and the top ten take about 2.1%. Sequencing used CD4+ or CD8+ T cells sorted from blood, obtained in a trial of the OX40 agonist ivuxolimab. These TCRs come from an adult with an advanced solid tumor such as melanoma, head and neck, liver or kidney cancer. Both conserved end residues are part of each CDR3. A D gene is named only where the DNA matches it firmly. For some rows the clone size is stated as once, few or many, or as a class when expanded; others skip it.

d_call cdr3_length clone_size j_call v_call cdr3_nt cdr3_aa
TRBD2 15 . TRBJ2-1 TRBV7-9 TGTGCCAGCAGCTTAATAGCGGGCTCCTACAATGAGCAGTTCTTC CASSLIAGSYNEQFF
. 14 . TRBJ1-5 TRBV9 TGTGCCAGCAGCCCCAGAGGGGGGAATCAGCCCCAGCATTTT CASSPRGGNQPQHF
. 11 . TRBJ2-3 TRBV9 TGTGCCAGCATAAGCACAGATACGCAGTATTTT CASISTDTQYF
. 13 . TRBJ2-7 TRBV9 TGTGCCAGCAGCGCCGGGCCCTCCTACGAGCAGTACTTC CASSAGPSYEQYF
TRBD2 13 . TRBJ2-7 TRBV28 TGTGCCAATGCCGGGACTAGCGACCACGAGCAGTACTTC CANAGTSDHEQYF
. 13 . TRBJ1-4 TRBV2 TGTGCCAGCAGTGAAGATTTACGTGAAAAACTGTTTTTT CASSEDLREKLFF
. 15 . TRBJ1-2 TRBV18 TGTGCCAGCTCACCAGGGAAGGGAAGCAGAGATGGCTACACCTTC CASSPGKGSRDGYTF
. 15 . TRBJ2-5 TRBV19 TGTGCCAGTAGTATATTTGGGACCGTGACAGAGACCCAGTACTTC CASSIFGTVTETQYF
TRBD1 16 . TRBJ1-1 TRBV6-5 TGTGCCAGCAGTTACTCGACAGGGCGGTTGAAAACTGAAGCTTTCTTT CASSYSTGRLKTEAFF
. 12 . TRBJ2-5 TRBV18 TGTGCCAGCTCACCGGGGTCAGAGACCCAGTACTTC CASSPGSETQYF
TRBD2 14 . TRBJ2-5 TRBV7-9 TGTGCCAGCAGCTCCGTTTCGGGAGGGGAGACCCAGTACTTC CASSSVSGGETQYF
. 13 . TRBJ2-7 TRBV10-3 TGTGCCATCAGTGAACTAGCTCCCCAGGAGCAGTACTTC CAISELAPQEQYF
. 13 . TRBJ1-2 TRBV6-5 TGTGCCAGCAGTTACTCTTTGGGTGTTGGCTACACCTTC CASSYSLGVGYTF
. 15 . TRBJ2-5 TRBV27 TGTGCCAGCAGCCCTCAAACCCCGTACCAAGAGACCCAGTACTTC CASSPQTPYQETQYF
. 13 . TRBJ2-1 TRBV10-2 TGCGCCAGCAGTGACCGGAGGGCCAATGAGCAGTTCTTC CASSDRRANEQFF
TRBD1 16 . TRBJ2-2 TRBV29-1 TGCAGCGTCGATACCCGGACAGGGTCGGGCACCGGGGAGCTGTTTTTT CSVDTRTGSGTGELFF
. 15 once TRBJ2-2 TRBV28 TGTGCCAGCAGTTTATCCCCACAGGGACCCGGGGAGCTGTTTTTT CASSLSPQGPGELFF
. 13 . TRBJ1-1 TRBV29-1 TGCAGCGGCCATACGACACTGAACACTGAAGCTTTCTTT CSGHTTLNTEAFF
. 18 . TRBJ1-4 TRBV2 TGTGCCAGCAGTGGCAATAGCCATCGACTAGCAACTAATGAAAAACTGTTTTTT CASSGNSHRLATNEKLFF
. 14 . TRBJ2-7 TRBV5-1 TGCGCCAGCAGTGAGAGGACAGTCTCCTACGAGCAGTACTTC CASSERTVSYEQYF
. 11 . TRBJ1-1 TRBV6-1 TGTGCCAGCAGTGAGTCGGACAGACCTTTCTTT CASSESDRPFF
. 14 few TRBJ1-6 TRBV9 TGTGCCAGCAGCGTAGCTGCCATTAATTCACCCCTCCACTTT CASSVAAINSPLHF
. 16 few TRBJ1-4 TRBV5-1 TGCGCCAGCAGCCCTGGGACATCGACAACTAATGAAAAACTGTTTTTT CASSPGTSTTNEKLFF
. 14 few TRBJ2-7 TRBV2 TGTGCCAGCAGACCCTGGCTGTTCTCCTACGAGCAGTACTTC CASRPWLFSYEQYF
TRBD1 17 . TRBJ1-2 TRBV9 TGTGCCAGCAGCGTAGGTGGGACAGCAACAACTAACTATGGCTACACCTTC CASSVGGTATTNYGYTF
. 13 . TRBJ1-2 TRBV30 TGTGCCTGGATAGGGGGTTGGGGCTATGGCTACACCTTC CAWIGGWGYGYTF
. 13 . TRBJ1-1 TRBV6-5 TGTGCCAGCTCGAACAGGGATTTCAGTGAAGCTTTCTTT CASSNRDFSEAFF
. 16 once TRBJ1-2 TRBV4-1 TGCGCCAGCAGCCAAGACAGGGGCCGGGAAATTCAGGGGTACACCTTC CASSQDRGREIQGYTF
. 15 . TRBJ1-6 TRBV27 TGTGCCAGCAGCCCCGAGAGGGCCCGTAATTCACCCCTCCACTTT CASSPERARNSPLHF
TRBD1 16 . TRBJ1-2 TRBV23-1 TGCGCCAGCAGTCAACTCAGACAGGGCCTAACTTGGGGCTACACCTTC CASSQLRQGLTWGYTF
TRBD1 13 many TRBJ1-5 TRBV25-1 TGTGCCAGCAGTGAGACAGGGCGAGAGCCCCAGCATTTT CASSETGREPQHF
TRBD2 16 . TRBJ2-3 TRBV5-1 TGCGCCAGCAGCTCCAGCGGGAGCCCCAGCACAGATACGCAGTATTTT CASSSSGSPSTDTQYF
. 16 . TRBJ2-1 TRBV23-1 TGCGCCAGCAGTCAATCGTTGTCGGGACACCCCAATGAGCAGTTCTTC CASSQSLSGHPNEQFF
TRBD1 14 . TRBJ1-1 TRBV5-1 TGCGCCACCCGGACAGGCGGGGAGGGGACTGAAGCTTTCTTT CATRTGGEGTEAFF
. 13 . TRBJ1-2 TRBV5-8 TGTGCCAGCAGCTTGGGCTCTAACTATGGCTACACCTTC CASSLGSNYGYTF
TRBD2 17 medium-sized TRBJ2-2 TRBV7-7 TGTGCTAGCAGCCCCGACGTCGCGGGAGGGGTCACCGGGGAGCTGTTTTTT CASSPDVAGGVTGELFF
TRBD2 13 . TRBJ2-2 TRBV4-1 TGCGCCAGCAGAATAGCGGGGTTCGGGGAGCTGTTTTTT CASRIAGFGELFF
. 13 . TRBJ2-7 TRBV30 TGTGCCTGGAGTGCGGGACTTATCTACGAGCAGTACTTC CAWSAGLIYEQYF
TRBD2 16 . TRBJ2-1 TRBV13 TGTGCCAGCAGCGACCGCGGGGGGAGCTCCTACAATGAGCAGTTCTTC CASSDRGGSSYNEQFF
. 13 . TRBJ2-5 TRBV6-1 TGTGCCAGCAGTGAAACAGGGAGGGAGACCCAGTACTTC CASSETGRETQYF
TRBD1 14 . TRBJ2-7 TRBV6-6 TGTGCCAGCAGTTACTTGGACAGGGTATACGAGCAGTACTTC CASSYLDRVYEQYF
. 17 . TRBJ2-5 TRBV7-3 TGTGCCAGCAGCTTGGATCCGCCGGGACCCCTTCAAGAGACCCAGTACTTC CASSLDPPGPLQETQYF
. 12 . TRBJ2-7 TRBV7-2 TGTGCCAGCAGCGCATACTCCTACGAGCAGTACTTC CASSAYSYEQYF
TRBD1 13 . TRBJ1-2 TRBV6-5 TGTGTCAGCAGTCAGACAGGGGCGCGGGGCTACACCTTC CVSSQTGARGYTF
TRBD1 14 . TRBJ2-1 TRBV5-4 TGTGCCAGCAGCTCCCGGGACAGGGCCAATGAGCAGTTCTTC CASSSRDRANEQFF
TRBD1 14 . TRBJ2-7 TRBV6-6 TGTGCCAGCAGTCACGGACAGGGGGCCTTCGAGCAGTACTTC CASSHGQGAFEQYF
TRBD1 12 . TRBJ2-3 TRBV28 TGTGCCAGCAGTCAGGGGGCAGATACGCAGTATTTT CASSQGADTQYF
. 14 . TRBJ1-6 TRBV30 TGTGCCTGCTCGCGGAGCTCCTATAATTCACCCCTCCACTTT CACSRSSYNSPLHF
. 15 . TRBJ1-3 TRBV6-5 TGTGCCAGCAGCCCTAGGGGGAACTCTGGAAACACCATATATTTT CASSPRGNSGNTIYF
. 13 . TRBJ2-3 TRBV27 TGTGCCAGTTCTAAAGGGGAGCCAGATACGCAGTATTTT CASSKGEPDTQYF
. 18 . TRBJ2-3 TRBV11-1 TGTGCCAGCAGCTTGGGGGCTCTGGCTAGCGGAAGCACAGATACGCAGTATTTT CASSLGALASGSTDTQYF
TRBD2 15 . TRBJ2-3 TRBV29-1 TGCAGCGCCCACCCGGCTAGCGGGTTTACAGATACGCAGTATTTT CSAHPASGFTDTQYF
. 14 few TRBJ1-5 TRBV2 TGTGCCAGCAGGGATACACCGAGCAATCAGCCCCAGCATTTT CASRDTPSNQPQHF
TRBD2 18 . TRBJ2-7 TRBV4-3 TGCGCCAGCAGCCAAGATAGCCTAGCGGGGGGGCCGATGAACGAGCAGTACTTC CASSQDSLAGGPMNEQYF
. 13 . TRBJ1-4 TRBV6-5 TGTGCCAGCAGTTACTCCAACAGGGAAAAACTGTTTTTT CASSYSNREKLFF
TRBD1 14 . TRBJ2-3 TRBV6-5 TGTGCCAGCAACCAAGGGACAGACTCAGATACGCAGTATTTT CASNQGTDSDTQYF
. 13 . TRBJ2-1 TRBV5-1 TGCGCCAGCAGCTTAGCCCAGGGTACTGAGCAGTTCTTC CASSLAQGTEQFF